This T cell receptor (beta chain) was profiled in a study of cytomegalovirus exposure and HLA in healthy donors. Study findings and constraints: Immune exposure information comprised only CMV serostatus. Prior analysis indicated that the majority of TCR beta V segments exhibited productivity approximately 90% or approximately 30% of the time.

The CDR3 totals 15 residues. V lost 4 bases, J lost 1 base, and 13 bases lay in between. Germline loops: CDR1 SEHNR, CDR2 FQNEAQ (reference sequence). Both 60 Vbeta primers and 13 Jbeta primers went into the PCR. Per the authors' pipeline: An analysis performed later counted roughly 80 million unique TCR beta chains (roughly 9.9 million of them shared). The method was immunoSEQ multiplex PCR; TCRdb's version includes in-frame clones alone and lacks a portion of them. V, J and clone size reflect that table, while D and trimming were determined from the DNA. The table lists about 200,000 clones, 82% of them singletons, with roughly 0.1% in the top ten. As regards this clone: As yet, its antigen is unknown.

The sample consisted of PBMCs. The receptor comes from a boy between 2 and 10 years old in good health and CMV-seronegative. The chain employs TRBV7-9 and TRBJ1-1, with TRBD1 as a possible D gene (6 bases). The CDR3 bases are TGTGCCAGCAGCTCGGCAGGGGTTCAGAACACTGAAGCTTTCTTT. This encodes CASSSAGVQNTEAFF.